The 30 T cell receptor beta chains reported below all come from one sample, sequenced in a study of T-cell reconstitution after alpha-beta-depleted transplantation in children. Unique molecular identifiers were incorporated during preparation of the TCRbeta library. TCRdb called the PCR reads again in MiXCR, with one record for every CDR3 protein. The sample lists some 590,000 distinct CDR3 sequences, roughly a tenth seen once, with approximately 4.1% in the top ten. The material sequenced was PBMCs from the stem cell graft donor, taken from the stem cell graft. The receptors shown here come from a human donor who donated a stem cell graft to a child with acute myeloid leukemia.

The rearrangement joins TRBV4-2 to TRBJ2-1; D assignment may be TRBD1 or TRBD2 (6 bases each). CDR1 LGHNA and CDR2 YNFKEQ come from the germline V gene. Trimming cost V 0 bases and J 7 bases, with 19 bases left between them. This CDR3 is built from 17 residues. This CDR3 is CASSQERGARVPNEQFF. The DNA of the CDR3 is TGTGCCAGCAGCCAAGAAAGGGGGGCGAGGGTCCCTAATGAGCAGTTCTTC.

In this sample, this clonotype turned up a few times. The V call is TRBV28, the J call TRBJ2-5; TRBD1 matches at 9 bases. Germline V gene data show CDR1 as MDHEN and CDR2 as SYDVKM. The CDR3 is made up of 14 amino acids. After removal of 5 bases from V and 5 bases from J, the junction contained 6 bases not matched to a gene. The DNA of the CDR3 is TGTGCCAGCAGTCAGACAGGGGGAAGGGAGACCCAGTACTTC. It is translated as CASSQTGGRETQYF.

This clonotype was detected a few times. This rearrangement joins TRBV20-1 to TRBJ2-1; 16 bases are a match to TRBD2. V lost 4 bases, J lost 7 bases, and 10 bases stayed unmatched. The CDR3 is made up of 17 amino acids. Germline V CDR1 and CDR2: DFQATT, SNEGSKA (reference sequence). As DNA, the CDR3 is TGCAGTGCTACCGCCCCGGGACTAGCGGGAGGGTGGAATGAGCAGTTCTTC. Its protein is CSATAPGLAGGWNEQFF.

The V gene is TRBV5-1, the J gene TRBJ2-6; D possibly uses TRBD1 or TRBD2 (5 bases each). The germline V gene encodes CDR1 SGHRS and CDR2 YFSETQ. V was clipped by 5 bases and J by 4 bases, with 19 bases between them. The CDR3 contains 17 residues. The CDR3 DNA reads TGCGCCAGCAGTTCCGGGACGCCCTCGAGAGGGGCCAACGTCCTGACTTTC. It specifies CASSSGTPSRGANVLTF. Complete variable domain (other parts from reference TRBV5-1 and TRBJ2-6): KAGVTQTPRYLIKTRGQQVTLSCSPISGHRSVSWYQQTPGQGLQFLFEYFSETQRNKGNFPGRFSGRQFSNSRSEMNVSTLELGDSALYLCASSSGTPSRGANVLTFGAGSRLTVL.

V is TRBV6-6 and J is TRBJ2-7, with D perhaps TRBD2 (6 bases). Trimming left V 5 bases short and J 11 bases short, with 19 bases between. CDR1 is MNHNY, CDR2 SVGAGI, per germline (reference sequence). This CDR3 contains 13 residues. The CDR3 protein is CASSGSGGSNKYF. The CDR3 bases are TGTGCCAGCAGTGGAAGTGGGGGGAGCAACAAGTACTTC.

V gene TRBV5-1 combines with J gene TRBJ2-2; 16 nucleotides match TRBD2. There are 16 residues in the CDR3. Germline CDR1 and CDR2: SGHRS and YFSETQ. V was clipped by 4 bases and J by 6 bases; unmatched bases: 3. CDR3 DNA sequence: TGCGCCAGCAGCCTCGGGACTAGCGGGAGGGCCGGGGAGCTGTTTTTT. It yields the protein CASSLGTSGRAGELFF.

This chain connects TRBV19 to TRBJ2-2; D might be TRBD1 (6 bases). CDR3 length: 14 amino acids. Germline loops: CDR1 LNHDA, CDR2 SQIVND (reference sequence). V was cut by 10 bases and J by 1 base, with 13 bases left in between. This CDR3 reads CATTQGGNTGELFF. CDR3 nucleotides: TGTGCCACAACACAGGGTGGGAACACCGGGGAGCTGTTTTTT.

This clonotype has only a few counts. The V call is TRBV7-2, the J call TRBJ1-5; D not certain. Trimming shortened V by 5 bases and J by 3 bases, and 14 bases separated the two germline ends. The CDR3 has 15 amino acids. Germline CDR1 SGHTA, CDR2 FQGNSA. In nucleotides, the CDR3 is TGTGCCAGCAGCCTGGTGCGTCGGACCAATCAGCCCCAGCATTTT. It is translated as CASSLVRRTNQPQHF.

The V call is TRBV4-2, the J call TRBJ1-4; perhaps TRBD1 as D (6 bases). Per germline, CDR1 LGHNA and CDR2 YNFKEQ. The ends were cut back, 1 base at V and 8 bases at J, with 11 bases in the middle. CDR3 size: 14 residues. In nucleotides, the CDR3 is TGTGCCAGCAGCCAAGGAGGGGGGGAGGAAAAACTGTTTTTT. Translating gives CASSQGGGEEKLFF.

This clonotype showed up many times. V gene TRBV27 combines with J gene TRBJ1-1, with 10 bases that match TRBD1. V lost 6 bases and J lost 0; bases outside the gene matches: 13. Germline-derived CDR1 and CDR2 are MNHEY and SMNVEV (reference sequence). The CDR3 is made up of 18 amino acids. CDR3 bases: TGTGCCAGCAGGACTACGACAGGGGGCGCTTGGATGAACACTGAAGCTTTCTTT. The encoded protein is CASRTTTGGAWMNTEAFF.

This clonotype occurred many times. The rearrangement links TRBV7-9 to TRBJ1-1, with no clear D. V was shortened by 5 bases and J by 5 bases, with 15 bases between the two germline ends. This CDR3 spans 14 amino acids. The germline CDR1 and CDR2 sequences are SEHNR and FQNEAQ (reference sequence). Here the CDR3 reads CASSRPGLGTEAFF. For the CDR3, the DNA is TGTGCCAGCAGCCGACCTGGCCTGGGGACTGAAGCTTTCTTT.

This clonotype was recorded at least ten times. Relative to the germline gene, one junction end is altered; a read error may explain this. The chain uses TRBV29-1 and TRBJ1-1, with D unresolved. The germline CDR1 and CDR2 sequences are SQVTM and ANQGSEA. The CDR3 runs 11 residues. CDR3 DNA: TGCAGCGTTAAAGACATCTCGGAAGCTTTCTTT. Translating it yields CSVKDISEAFF.

This clonotype was detected a few times. The chain recombines TRBV29-1 with TRBJ2-1, with D perhaps TRBD2 (6 bases). In germline, CDR1 is SQVTM, CDR2 ANQGSEA. With 4 bases removed from V and 6 bases from J, the gap between germline ends came to 13 bases. This CDR3 spans 13 amino acids. The CDR3 protein is CSVVGGNRNEQFF. As DNA, the CDR3 is TGCAGCGTTGTGGGCGGGAATCGCAATGAGCAGTTCTTC.

This chain connects TRBV12-3 or TRBV12-4 to TRBJ2-1; possibly TRBD1 for D (5 bases). CDR3 length: 14 residues. V lost 5 bases and J 8 bases, leaving 16 bases between the germline ends. The CDR3 loop is CASSPQTGFYEQFF. The CDR3 DNA reads TGTGCCAGCAGTCCGCAAACAGGTTTCTATGAGCAGTTCTTC.

This clonotype was seen at least ten times. The chain combines TRBV7-9 with TRBJ2-1; 9 bases are a match to TRBD2. The CDR3 is 17 amino acids. Germline CDR1 SEHNR, CDR2 FQNEAQ (reference sequence). The trim removed 2 bases at V and 9 bases at J, leaving 14 bases unmatched. The CDR3 spells CASSLLAGVRRAAEQFF. The DNA for the CDR3 is TGTGCCAGCAGCTTATTAGCGGGAGTCAGACGTGCGGCTGAGCAGTTCTTC.

This clonotype was found many times. This chain connects TRBV5-1 to TRBJ1-2; TRBD1 matches at 8 bases. J lost 7 bases, V lost 4 bases, and 6 bases had no gene match. The length of the CDR3 is 13 residues. Germline CDR1 SGHRS, CDR2 YFSETQ. This CDR3 reads CASSAGQGGGYTF. In DNA, the CDR3 is TGCGCCAGCAGCGCCGGACAGGGTGGTGGCTACACCTTC.

As to this clonotype: This may arise from a read error, as a much more abundant clone is one base away. V and J are TRBV5-1 and TRBJ2-1; no clear D gene. Germline assignment: CDR1 SGHRS and CDR2 YFSETQ. The CDR3 runs to 16 residues. DNA for the CDR3: TGCGCCAGCAGCTTGATCTCGCAGTTGGTCGACAATAAGCAGTTCTTC. It codes for CASSLISQLVDNKQFF.

This clonotype appeared a single time. The CDR3 nucleotides read TGTGCCAGCAGTGAACAGGGGGCGGTCACCGGGGAGCTGTTTTTT. It codes for CASSEQGAVTGELFF. V usage is TRBV2 and J usage is TRBJ2-2; TRBD1 aligns across 8 bases. The CDR3 has 15 amino acids. Trimming removed 2 bases from V and 4 bases from J; junction bases left unmatched: 3. Germline V CDR1 and CDR2: SNHLY, FYNNEI.

The chain recombines TRBV11-1 with TRBJ2-7; 7 nucleotides agree with TRBD1. Looked up from germline, CDR1 is SGHAT and CDR2 is FQDESV (reference sequence). The CDR3 consists of 19 residues. J lost 0 bases, V lost 5 bases, and 19 bases had no gene match. The CDR3 loop is CASSPRTGFLVPSSYEQYF. The CDR3, as DNA: TGTGCCAGCAGCCCACGGACAGGATTCCTCGTGCCGAGCTCCTACGAGCAGTACTTC.

This clonotype appeared a few times. This sequence joins TRBV23-1 and TRBJ2-2, with 10 bases identical to TRBD2. TRBV23-1 is an open reading frame, and its role is uncertain. The CDR3 loop spans 17 amino acids. Trimming removed 8 bases from V and 4 bases from J; junction bases left unmatched: 13. This CDR3 reads CASFQREGSCGTGELFF. The CDR3 region has the DNA TGCGCCAGCTTCCAGCGGGAGGGGTCCTGTGGCACCGGGGAGCTGTTTTTT.

This clonotype showed up many times. The V call is TRBV4-3, the J call TRBJ2-7, with TRBD1 matching 9 bases. V shed 3 bases and J 2 bases; nucleotides not matched to a gene: 5. Germline CDR1 LGHNA, CDR2 YSLEER. The CDR3 spans 15 residues. Here the CDR3 reads CASSQGTGSAYEQYF. CDR3 coding DNA: TGCGCCAGCAGCCAGGGGACAGGGAGCGCCTACGAGCAGTACTTC.

This clonotype showed up many times. The V and J genes are TRBV10-3 and TRBJ1-5; unclear D gene. Germline V gene sequence: CDR1 ENHRY, CDR2 SYGVKD. The CDR3 has 15 amino acids. V lost 2 bases, J lost 8 bases, and 16 bases lay in between. The DNA of the CDR3 is TGTGCCATCAGTGAGCAGTTAGGAGGGTACGAGCCCCAGCATTTT. Translated, it gives CAISEQLGGYEPQHF.

The rearrangement links TRBV7-2 to TRBJ2-6; the D call may be TRBD1 or TRBD2 (5 bases each). Between the trimmed V and J ends, which lost 11 bases and 0 bases, there was a span of 14 bases. The germline CDR1 and CDR2 sequences are SGHTA and FQGNSA. There are 15 residues in the CDR3. This CDR3 reads CAGWGTPSGANVLTF. The DNA for the CDR3 is TGTGCCGGGTGGGGGACCCCCTCTGGGGCCAACGTCCTGACTTTC.

Turning to this clonotype: This likely comes from a read error, as the CDR3 has no conserved phenylalanine or tryptophan at its end. This chain uses TRBV7-2 with TRBJ2-1; TRBD1 aligns across 9 bases. Germline lookup yields CDR1 SGHTA and CDR2 FQGNSA. This CDR3 comprises 17 residues. Losses at the gene ends were 5 bases for V and 2 bases for J; bases not matched to a gene: 10. The CDR3 is CASSAHRGQGTYNEQFS. The CDR3 region has the DNA TGTGCCAGCAGCGCACACCGAGGACAGGGGACCTACAATGAGCAGTTCTCC.

The chain employs TRBV7-2 and TRBJ2-2; a possible D gene is TRBD1 (5 bases). This CDR3 has 14 residues. The germline V gene encodes CDR1 SGHTA and CDR2 FQGNSA. The V end was cut by 7 bases, the J end by 6 bases, with 15 bases between. The chain's CDR3 is CASTRDSSSGELFF. In nucleotides, the CDR3 is TGTGCCAGCACCCGAGACAGTTCGTCCGGGGAGCTGTTTTTT. The whole variable domain, remainder taken from reference TRBV7-2 and TRBJ2-2, is GAGVSQSPSNKVTEKGKDVELRCDPISGHTALYWYRQSLGQGLEFLIYFQGNSAPDKSGLPSDRFSAERTGGSVSTLTIQRTQQEDSAVYLCASTRDSSSGELFFGEGSRLTVL.

The CDR3, as DNA: TGTGCCAGCAGTTTGACAGGGGACGGGGAGCTGTTTTTT. This translates into CASSLTGDGELFF. The chain employs TRBV12-3 or TRBV12-4 and TRBJ2-2; 8 bases line up with TRBD1. The CDR3 runs to 13 residues. J was trimmed by 7 bases and V by 3 bases; bases with no gene match: 1.

The CDR3 sequence: CASSLNPGGGELFF. As DNA, the CDR3 is TGTGCCAGCAGTTTAAATCCGGGGGGCGGGGAGCTGTTTTTT. V gene TRBV12-3 or TRBV12-4 combines with J gene TRBJ2-2; 7 nucleotides agree with TRBD2. The V gene end was trimmed by 2 bases and the J gene end by 7 bases; junction bases not matched to a gene: 4. There are 14 residues in the CDR3.

The V gene is TRBV30, the J gene TRBJ2-5; 8 nucleotides align to TRBD1. The CDR3 covers 13 residues. Trimming at V came to 8 bases and at J to 5 bases, leaving 10 bases not matched to a gene. CDR1 and CDR2 from the germline V gene are GTSNPN and SVGIG (reference sequence). CDR3 sequence: CAHRAGGLETQYF. CDR3 in DNA: TGTGCCCACCGAGCAGGGGGCCTGGAGACCCAGTACTTC.

This clonotype turned up a few times. V and J are TRBV6-2 or TRBV6-3 and TRBJ2-2; tentatively, D is TRBD1 (6 bases). The CDR3 length is 14 residues. Trimming pared 8 bases from V and 4 bases from J, leaving 14 bases between. Per germline, CDR1 MNHEY and CDR2 SVGEGT. Written as DNA, the CDR3 is TGTGCCAGCCGGAGAACAGGGTTCACCGGGGAGCTGTTTTTT. It is translated as CASRRTGFTGELFF.

V and J are TRBV28 and TRBJ2-4; 10 bases are shared with TRBD2. The CDR3 is 15 amino acids. Trimming took 9 bases from V and 3 from J; bases not matched to a gene: 8. Germline V gene lookup returns CDR1 MDHEN and CDR2 SYDVKM. The CDR3, as DNA: TGTGCCAGTGGACTAGCGGACATGATCAAAAACATTCAGTACTTC. Translated: CASGLADMIKNIQYF.